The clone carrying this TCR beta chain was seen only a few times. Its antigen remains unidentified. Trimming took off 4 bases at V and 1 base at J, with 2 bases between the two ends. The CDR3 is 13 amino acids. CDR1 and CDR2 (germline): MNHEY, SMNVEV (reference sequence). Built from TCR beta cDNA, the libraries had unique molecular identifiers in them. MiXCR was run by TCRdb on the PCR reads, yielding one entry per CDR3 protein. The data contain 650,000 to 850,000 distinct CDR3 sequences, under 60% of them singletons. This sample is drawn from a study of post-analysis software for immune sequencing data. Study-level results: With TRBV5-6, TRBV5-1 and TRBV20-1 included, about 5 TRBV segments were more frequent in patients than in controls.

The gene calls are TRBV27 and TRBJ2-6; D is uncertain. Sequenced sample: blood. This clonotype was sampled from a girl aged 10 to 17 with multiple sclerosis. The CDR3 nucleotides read TGTGCCAGCAGTTGGTCTGGGGCCAACGTCCTGACTTTC. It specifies CASSWSGANVLTF.